These 18 T cell receptor beta chains came from one sample sequenced in a study of cytomegalovirus exposure and HLA in healthy donors. This PCR relied on a set of 60 Vbeta primers and 13 Jbeta primers. Using immunoSEQ multiplex PCR, the repertoire was profiled, and TCRdb retains in-frame clones only, with some absent. The listing records about 130,000 clones. Sequenced material: PBMCs. Source of these receptors: a woman aged 55-69 years in good health and CMV-seronegative.

This chain connects TRBV6-6 to TRBJ1-1, with a tentative D call TRBD1 (5 bases). The CDR3 runs to 16 residues. V lost 7 bases, J lost 0 bases, and 18 bases lay in between. The germline gives CDR1 MNHNY, CDR2 SVGAGI (reference sequence). In DNA, the CDR3 is TGTGCCAGCACCCCGACCCGACAGCACATGAACACTGAAGCTTTCTTT. Amino acids: CASTPTRQHMNTEAFF.

The chain carries TRBV28 and TRBJ2-1; D may be TRBD2 (5 bases). The CDR3 length is 14 residues. The V gene lost 5 bases and the J gene lost 2 bases, with 10 bases spanning the gap. Germline loops: CDR1 MDHEN, CDR2 SYDVKM. The CDR3 protein is CASSVGGPYNEQFF. CDR3 coding DNA: TGTGCCAGCAGTGTAGGCGGGCCCTACAATGAGCAGTTCTTC.

Note on this clone: Additional DNA sequences in this sample encode the identical CDR3. The chain carries TRBV5-1 and TRBJ2-7, with 10 bases aligning to TRBD1. With V trimmed by 5 bases and J by 4 bases, 6 bases remained unmatched. This CDR3 has 14 amino acids. Germline V gene data show CDR1 as SGHRS and CDR2 as YFSETQ. The CDR3 bases are TGCGCCAGCAGGCCCGGGACAGGGGCTTACGAGCAGTACTTC. Protein: CASRPGTGAYEQYF.

The V and J genes are TRBV5-1 and TRBJ2-6; 7 positions match TRBD1. The CDR3 consists of 16 residues. Germline V gene sequence: CDR1 SGHRS, CDR2 YFSETQ. With V trimmed by 2 bases and J by 4 bases, 6 bases remained unmatched. The chain's CDR3 is CASSFSGGSGANVLTF. CDR3 bases: TGCGCCAGCAGCTTTTCAGGGGGATCGGGGGCCAACGTCCTGACTTTC.

This chain uses TRBV6-5 with TRBJ2-1; unclear D gene. Germline lookup yields CDR1 MNHEY and CDR2 SVGAGI. The CDR3 is 16 amino acids. V lost 0 bases, J lost 0 bases, and 9 bases lay in between. For the CDR3, the DNA is TGTGCCAGCAGTTACTCGAACAGACCCTCCTACAATGAGCAGTTCTTC. Protein product: CASSYSNRPSYNEQFF.

V gene TRBV2 combines with J gene TRBJ2-2; no firm D call. Germline values: CDR1 SNHLY, CDR2 FYNNEI. Trimming removed 6 bases at V and 4 bases at J, with 3 bases between. This CDR3 spans 11 amino acids. The CDR3, as DNA: TGTGCCAGCAGCGGCACCGGGGAGCTGTTTTTT. It codes for CASSGTGELFF.

The chain links TRBV27 to TRBJ1-1, with D perhaps TRBD1 (5 bases). There are 16 residues in the CDR3. Deletions cut 2 bases from V and 0 bases from J, with 13 bases between. CDR1 MNHEY and CDR2 SMNVEV come from the germline V gene (reference sequence). CDR3 bases: TGTGCCAGCAGTTTAGAGGCCGCGGGGGTGAACACTGAAGCTTTCTTT. It is translated as CASSLEAAGVNTEAFF.

The chain carries TRBV11-2 and TRBJ1-4; D gene unclear. The CDR3 runs to 13 residues. V lost 4 bases to trimming and J lost 9 bases, with 12 bases between them. The V gene's germline CDR1 is SGHAT and CDR2 FQNNGV. The CDR3 loop reads CASSYGRTQKLFF. The DNA of the CDR3 is TGTGCCAGCAGCTACGGGCGGACTCAAAAACTGTTTTTT.

The chain links TRBV4-1 to TRBJ2-5, with D possibly being TRBD2 (5 bases). The J call may be faulty, since TRBJ2-7 better matches the DNA end. There are 15 residues in the CDR3. Germline CDR1 reads MGHRA; CDR2 reads YSYEKL. CDR3 coding DNA: TGCGCCAGCAGCCAAAGTTTGCCAGCTGGAGGCGAGCAGTACTTC. Its protein product is CASSQSLPAGGEQYF.

This rearrangement joins TRBV7-2 to TRBJ1-2, with 10 bases that match TRBD1. V lost 5 bases and J lost 4; bases outside the gene matches: 4. Germline assignment: CDR1 SGHTA and CDR2 FQGNSA. This CDR3 region has 14 residues. The CDR3: CASSGQGEIYGYTF. CDR3 bases: TGTGCCAGCAGCGGACAGGGGGAAATCTATGGCTACACCTTC. Full variable domain (remainder filled in from reference TRBV7-2 and TRBJ1-2): GAGVSQSPSNKVTEKGKDVELRCDPISGHTALYWYRQSLGQGLEFLIYFQGNSAPDKSGLPSDRFSAERTGGSVSTLTIQRTQQEDSAVYLCASSGQGEIYGYTFGSGTRLTVV.

The rearrangement links TRBV7-9 to TRBJ1-1; D is unresolved. The V end lost 1 base, the J end lost 2 bases, and 11 bases lay between the germline ends. CDR1 is SEHNR and CDR2 is FQNEAQ in the germline V gene (reference sequence). The CDR3 contains 15 residues. The CDR3, as DNA: TGTGCCAGCAGCTTAGTTGTAACAGAAAACACTGAAGCTTTCTTT. It yields the protein CASSLVVTENTEAFF.

The chain has TRBV5-4 and TRBJ2-5, with 7 bases fitting TRBD1. The ends lost 4 bases at V and 5 bases at J; junction bases unmatched: 11. This CDR3 region has 15 residues. The germline V gene has CDR1 SGHNT and CDR2 YYREEE (reference sequence). CDR3 sequence reads: CASSPGTERWETQYF. For the CDR3, the DNA is TGTGCCAGCAGCCCCGGGACAGAAAGGTGGGAGACCCAGTACTTC.

J is TRBJ2-3 and V is TRBV7-3; 7 bases are a match to TRBD2. The CDR3 length is 17 residues. Germline CDR1 reads SGHTA; CDR2 reads FQGTGA. V dropped 1 base and J dropped 1; count of bases not matched to a gene: 8. CDR3 residues: CASSLNQGLAGTDTQYF. CDR3 in DNA: TGTGCCAGCAGCTTAAACCAAGGGCTAGCGGGCACAGATACGCAGTATTTT.

The chain is built from TRBV2 and TRBJ1-1; 8 bases map to TRBD1. Germline V lookup: CDR1 SNHLY, CDR2 FYNNEI. The CDR3 has 18 amino acids. V shed 6 bases and J 2 bases; nucleotides not matched to a gene: 17. The CDR3 is CASRFTPGTGVFNTEAFF. The CDR3 DNA follows: TGTGCCAGCAGATTTACTCCCGGGACAGGAGTCTTCAACACTGAAGCTTTCTTT.

This CDR3 is CASSLYRRSVRNTIYF. In DNA, the CDR3 is TGTGCCAGCAGTTTATACCGGCGCTCCGTGAGGAACACCATATATTTT. The chain has TRBV28 and TRBJ1-3; no clear D. V dropped 1 base and J dropped 7 bases, with 17 bases sitting between them. The CDR3 contains 16 residues. Looked up from germline, CDR1 is MDHEN and CDR2 is SYDVKM.

The V gene is TRBV5-1, the J gene TRBJ2-1; 7 bases are a match to TRBD1. Germline assignment: CDR1 SGHRS and CDR2 YFSETQ. The V gene end was trimmed by 4 bases and the J gene end by 1 base; junction bases not matched to a gene: 5. The CDR3 spans 15 residues. CDR3 protein: CASSVGQTSYNEQFF. The CDR3 DNA is TGCGCCAGCAGCGTGGGACAGACATCCTACAATGAGCAGTTCTTC.

The rearrangement links TRBV28 to TRBJ2-7; D remains ambiguous. This CDR3 is built from 13 residues. The germline gives CDR1 MDHEN, CDR2 SYDVKM. V lost 3 bases, J lost 3 bases, and 9 bases lay in between. The CDR3 region has the DNA TGTGCCAGCAGTTTTTCCGGGTACTACGAGCAGTACTTC. As protein: CASSFSGYYEQYF.

The gene calls are TRBV28 and TRBJ1-2; tentatively, D is TRBD1 (6 bases). Germline loops: CDR1 MDHEN, CDR2 SYDVKM. CDR3 length: 15 amino acids. Trimming took 3 bases from V and 6 from J, leaving 17 bases between them. The DNA of the CDR3 is TGTGCCAGCAGTTTCCGGGCCAGGGGCAATAATGGCTACACCTTC. It specifies CASSFRARGNNGYTF.